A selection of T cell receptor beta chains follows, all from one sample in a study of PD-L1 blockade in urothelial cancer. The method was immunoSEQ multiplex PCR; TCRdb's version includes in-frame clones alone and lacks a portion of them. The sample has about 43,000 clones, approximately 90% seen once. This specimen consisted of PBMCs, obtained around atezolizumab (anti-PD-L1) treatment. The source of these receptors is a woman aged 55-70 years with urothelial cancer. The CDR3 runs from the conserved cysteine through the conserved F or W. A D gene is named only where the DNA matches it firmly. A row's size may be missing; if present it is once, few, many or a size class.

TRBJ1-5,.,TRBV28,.,TGTGCCAGCAAAGGGGCCCCAAGTCTACAGCCCCAGCATTTT,CASKGAPSLQPQHF
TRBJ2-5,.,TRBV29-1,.,TGCAGCGCCCGCCCGGACAGTCGACAAGAGACCCAGTACTTC,CSARPDSRQETQYF
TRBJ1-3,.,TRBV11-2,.,TGTGCCAGCAGCCCCGAATCTTCGCTAAGAAACACCATATATTTT,CASSPESSLRNTIYF
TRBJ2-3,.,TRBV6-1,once,TGTGCCAGCAGTGTATCGCGGGGGCGGGTAGAAGATACGCAGTATTTT,CASSVSRGRVEDTQYF
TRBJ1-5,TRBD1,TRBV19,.,TGTGCCAGCGCCCGACAGGGGGCGGATAGCAATCAGCCCCAGCATTTT,CASARQGADSNQPQHF
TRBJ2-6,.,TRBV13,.,TGTGCCAGCAGCTCGCGGGACTTGTCCCGACCCGTCCTGACTTTC,CASSSRDLSRPVLTF
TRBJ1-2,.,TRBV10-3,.,TGTGCCATCAGTGAGGATAACAGTAACTATGGCTACACCTTC,CAISEDNSNYGYTF
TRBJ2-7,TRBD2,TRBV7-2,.,TGTGCCAGCAGCCTCACTAGCGGGAGGGTATACGAGCAGTACTTC,CASSLTSGRVYEQYF
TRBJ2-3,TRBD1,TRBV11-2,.,TGTGCCAGCAGCTTAGAAAGGGGGCAGACCACAGATACGCAGTATTTT,CASSLERGQTTDTQYF
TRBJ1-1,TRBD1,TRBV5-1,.,TGCGCCAGCAGCGACGGACAGGTGGTAACTGAAGCTTTCTTT,CASSDGQVVTEAFF
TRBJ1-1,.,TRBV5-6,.,TGTGCCAGCAGCCCCGTTGTGGGAGCGGACACTGAAGCTTTCTTT,CASSPVVGADTEAFF
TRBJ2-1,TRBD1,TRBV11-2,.,TGTGCCAGCAGCTTCAGGGGGTCCTACAATGAGCAGTTCTTC,CASSFRGSYNEQFF
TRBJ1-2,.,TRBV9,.,TGTGCCAGCAGGTCCACAGGGAGCTATGGCTACACCTTC,CASRSTGSYGYTF
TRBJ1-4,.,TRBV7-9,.,TGTGCCAGCAGCTACGCCGGGCCGGGGGAAAAACTGTTTTTT,CASSYAGPGEKLFF
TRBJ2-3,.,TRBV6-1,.,TGTGCCAGCAGTGAATTAAATACGCAGTATTTT,CASSELNTQYF
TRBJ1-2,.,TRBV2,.,TGTGCCAGCAATACGAACAGGGTGGTTATCTATGGCTACACCTTC,CASNTNRVVIYGYTF
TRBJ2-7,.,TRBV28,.,TGTGCCAGCAGTATAGGAGGGGAACGGTCTTACGAGCAGTACTTC,CASSIGGERSYEQYF
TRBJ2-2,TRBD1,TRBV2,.,TGTGCCAGCAGTGTTGGACAGGGGGCTCACACCGGGGAGCTGTTTTTT,CASSVGQGAHTGELFF
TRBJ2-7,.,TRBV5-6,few,TGTGCCAGCAGCGGGGGGACCGCCAGCTCCTACGAGCAGTACTTC,CASSGGTASSYEQYF
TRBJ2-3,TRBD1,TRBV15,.,TGTGCCACCAGCAGAGGTATGGCAGGGGGCCCAGATACGCAGTATTTT,CATSRGMAGGPDTQYF
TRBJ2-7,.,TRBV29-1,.,TGCAGCGTTGAAGCGGCGGCCTACGAGCAGTACTTC,CSVEAAAYEQYF
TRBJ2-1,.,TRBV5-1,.,TGCGCCAGCAGACCCGCGGGCTCCTACAATGAGCAGTTCTTC,CASRPAGSYNEQFF
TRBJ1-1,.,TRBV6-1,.,TGTGCCAGCAGGGTGAGCACTGAAGCTTTCTTT,CASRVSTEAFF
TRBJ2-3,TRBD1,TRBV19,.,TGTGCCAGTAGTATGGACAGGGCCCCCGGAGATACGCAGTATTTT,CASSMDRAPGDTQYF
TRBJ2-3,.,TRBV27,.,TGTGCCAGCAGTAGGGACACCTCAGATACGCAGTATTTT,CASSRDTSDTQYF
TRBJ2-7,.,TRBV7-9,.,TGTGCCAGCAGCTCCTGGCAGGGGGGACCAAGCTCCTACGAGCAGTACTTC,CASSSWQGGPSSYEQYF
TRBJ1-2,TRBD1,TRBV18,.,TGTGCCAGCTCCCAAGGGACAGGGGGGAATGGCTATGGCTACACCTTC,CASSQGTGGNGYGYTF
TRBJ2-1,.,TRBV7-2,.,TGTGCCAGCAGCGCGGGGGCGTTGCAGCTCTTC,CASSAGALQLF
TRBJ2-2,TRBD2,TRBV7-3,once,TGTGCCAGCAGCTTCGCGACTAGCGGGGGGCCGTACACCGGGGAGCTGTTTTTT,CASSFATSGGPYTGELFF
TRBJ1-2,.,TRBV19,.,TGTGCCAGTCATGGGCGTGGCTACACCTTC,CASHGRGYTF
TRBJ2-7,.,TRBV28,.,TGTGCCAGCAGGACAGGCCCTATTGCGTACGAGCAGTACTTC,CASRTGPIAYEQYF
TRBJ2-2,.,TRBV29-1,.,TGCAGCGTTGGTAGCGGCCACACCGGGGAGCTGTTTTTT,CSVGSGHTGELFF
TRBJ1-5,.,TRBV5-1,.,TGCGCCAGCAGCTTGGCAGGGTTGAATCAGCCCCAGCATTTT,CASSLAGLNQPQHF
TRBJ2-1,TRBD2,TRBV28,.,TGTGCCAGCAGTTTAATTTGGTTAGCGGGAGTTGGCAATGAGCAGTTCTTC,CASSLIWLAGVGNEQFF
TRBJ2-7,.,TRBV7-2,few,TGTGCCAGCGACCTGGGGGGCGAGCAGTACTTC,CASDLGGEQYF
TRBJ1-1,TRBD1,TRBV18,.,TGTGCCAGCTCACCAGAGACAGGGGGCACTGAAGCTTTCTTT,CASSPETGGTEAFF
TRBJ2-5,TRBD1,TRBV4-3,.,TGCGCCAGCAGCCAAGGGACAGGGGGCGGACAAGAGACCCAGTACTTC,CASSQGTGGGQETQYF
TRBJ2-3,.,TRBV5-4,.,TGTGCCAGCAGCCCCCGGCGGGTCGGGACAGATACGCAGTATTTT,CASSPRRVGTDTQYF
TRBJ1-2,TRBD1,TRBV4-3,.,TGCGCCAGCAGCCAAGATCGCCAGGGGGCAGGAGGCTACACCTTC,CASSQDRQGAGGYTF
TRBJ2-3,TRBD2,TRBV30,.,TGTGCCTGGATTTTATTTAGCGGGGGGGGAGATACGCAGTATTTT,CAWILFSGGGDTQYF
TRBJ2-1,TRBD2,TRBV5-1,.,TGCGCCAGCAGCTTGGAGCGGGGCCATGAGCAGTTCTTC,CASSLERGHEQFF
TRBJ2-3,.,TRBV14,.,TGTGCCAGCAGCCAAAATCGGGCAGATACGCAGTATTTT,CASSQNRADTQYF
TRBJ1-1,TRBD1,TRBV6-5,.,TGTGCCAGCAGTTACAGTCGGACAGGGGGCACTGAAGCTTTCTTT,CASSYSRTGGTEAFF
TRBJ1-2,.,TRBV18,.,TGTGCCAGCTCACAGACAGGAGTAAATGGCTACACCTTC,CASSQTGVNGYTF
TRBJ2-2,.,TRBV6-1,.,TGTGCCAGCAGTGCAAAAAGCGGGTCCGGGGAGCTGTTTTTT,CASSAKSGSGELFF
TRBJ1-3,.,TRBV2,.,TGTGCCAGCAGGAACCGGGTCTCTGGAAACACCATATATTTT,CASRNRVSGNTIYF
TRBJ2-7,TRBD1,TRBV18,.,TGTGCCAGCTCACCACCGGGACAGGTACCCTACGAGCAGTACTTC,CASSPPGQVPYEQYF
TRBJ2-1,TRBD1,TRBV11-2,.,TGTGCCAGCAGCTCGGGGACAGGGGGCGTTGAGCAGTTCTTC,CASSSGTGGVEQFF
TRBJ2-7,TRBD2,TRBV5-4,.,TGTGCCAGCAGTCGGCAGGCGAATAGCGGGAGGGCCTACGAGCAGTACTTC,CASSRQANSGRAYEQYF